This section outlines one T cell receptor beta chain sequence together with its context. Its cognate antigen has yet to be identified. The record has no base qualities; no much larger clone is one base away. In the germline V gene, CDR1 corresponds to SGHAT and CDR2 to FQNNGV. The CDR3 runs 19 amino acids, cysteine and phenylalanine included. Only the CDR3 DNA is retained, 57 bases long and in frame from the first base. V and J lose 5 bases and 0 bases, and a span of 20 bases separates them. This entry is derived from a study of brain T cells in children with intractable seizures (dated by TCRdb to about 2021). Regarding the research as a whole: As a first screen for immune gene transcripts, resected brain tissue from 50 or so pediatric epilepsy surgery cases was run on a NanoString immunology panel. Eight of the 12 selected surgery cases also had pre-surgery blood sequenced, which left four cases with brain tissue only. Beyond this particular receptor, the publication reports: Because sequencing depth was different between pre-surgery and post-surgery blood, clones absent from the pre-surgery sample may reflect undersampling. The patients' HCMV serostatus was not known, and viral specificity was inferred solely from CDR3 sequence similarity.

The immunoSEQ assay was applied to genomic DNA to generate the TCR beta chain sequences. Turning to the authors' computational methods: CDR3 sequences not starting with the conserved framework cysteine at position 104 were manually removed. To get clonality, the normalized Shannon's Diversity Index was subtracted from one, giving values from 0 (maximal diversity) to 1 (oligoclonal). Differences in the frequency of the same CDR3 between samples, such as brain versus blood, were assessed with chi-squared comparison-of-proportions tests. Public clonotypes were found by searching immuneACCESS, and the VDJdb browser was used to assess similarity to known antiviral clonotypes. As stored in TCRdb, this immuneACCESS dataset retains in-frame rearrangements with V and J assigned. A fraction of the clones does not appear; measured against another copy, unresolved V genes explain less than half of the discrepancy, and the remainder lacks a known reason. That table is the source of V, J and clone size, and D and trimming were worked out from the DNA. In this sample the table shows around 80,000 clones, about 93% of which occur a single time. The ten largest clonotypes hold around 22% of the sample.

Interpreted using the paper, the time point label stands for: resected brain tissue, or blood drawn just prior to surgery. The surgery cases with the highest brain T cell transcript signatures were chosen for TCR beta chain sequencing of brain tissue, and also of blood when blood was available. Before surgery, the patients had been given at least one anti-epileptic drug. The TCR-sequenced patients were children whose drug-resistant epilepsy was caused by tuberous sclerosis complex, focal cortical dysplasia, Rasmussen encephalitis or hemimegalencephaly. Blood was drawn right before the epilepsy surgery. The Monarch genomic DNA purification kit was used to extract bulk genomic DNA from unsorted brain tissue and from whole blood.

The rearrangement combines TRBV11-2 with TRBJ1-6; the D segment could be TRBD1, given 6 matching bases. Sequencing was performed on peripheral blood, taken at surgery. This receptor was identified in a girl aged 2-9 years with Rasmussen encephalitis and intractable seizures. The base sequence is TGTGCCAGCAGCGCAAGCCAGGGGCCGTTGAGCTCCTATAATTCACCCCTCCACTTT. It is translated as CASSASQGPLSSYNSPLHF.